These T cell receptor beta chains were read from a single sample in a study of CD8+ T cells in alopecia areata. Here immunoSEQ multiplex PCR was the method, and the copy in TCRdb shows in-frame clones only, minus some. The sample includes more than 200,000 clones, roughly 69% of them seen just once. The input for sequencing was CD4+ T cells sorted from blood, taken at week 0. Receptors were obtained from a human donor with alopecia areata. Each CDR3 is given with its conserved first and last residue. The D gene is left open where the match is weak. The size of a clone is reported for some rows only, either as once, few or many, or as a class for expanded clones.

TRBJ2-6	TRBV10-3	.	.	TGTGCCATCAGCAAAACAGGGACCGGGGCCAACGTCCTGACTTTC	CAISKTGTGANVLTF
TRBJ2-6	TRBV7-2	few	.	TGTGCCAGCAGCTACGGATTTGGGGCCAACGTCCTGACTTTC	CASSYGFGANVLTF
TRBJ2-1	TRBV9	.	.	TGTGCCAGCAGCGTAGGAGTTGGCAGCTCCTACAATGAGCAGTTCTTC	CASSVGVGSSYNEQFF
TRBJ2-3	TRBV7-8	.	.	TGTGCCAGCAGCACCCCCGCCGGGGGAAGCACAGATACGCAGTATTTT	CASSTPAGGSTDTQYF
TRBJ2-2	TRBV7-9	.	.	TGTGCCAGCAGCTTATTGCTGCGAAGAGGGACGAGTAACACCGGGGAGCTGTTTTTT	CASSLLLRRGTSNTGELFF
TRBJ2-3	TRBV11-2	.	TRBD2	TGTGCCAGCAGCTTAGACGCTAGCGGCTTCACAGATACGCAGTATTTT	CASSLDASGFTDTQYF
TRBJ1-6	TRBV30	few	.	TGTGCCTCCAAAGCGAGCTCCTATAATTCACCCCTCCACTTT	CASKASSYNSPLHF
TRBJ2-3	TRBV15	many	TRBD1	TGTGCCACCAGCAGCTTAACGTGGACAGGGGCTGGAGATACGCAGTATTTT	CATSSLTWTGAGDTQYF
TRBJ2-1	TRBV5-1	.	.	TGCGCCAGCAGCTTGGAAACGATGGGGGATGAGCAGTTCTTC	CASSLETMGDEQFF
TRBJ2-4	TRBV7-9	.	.	TGTGCCAGCAGCTTTGTGGACGCCAAAAACATTCAGTACTTC	CASSFVDAKNIQYF
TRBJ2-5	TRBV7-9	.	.	TGTGCCAGCGGCGAGGGATCCCAGACCCAGTACTTC	CASGEGSQTQYF
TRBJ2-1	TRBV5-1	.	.	TGCGCCAGCAGCTTGGAGCCCGATTACAATGAGCAGTTCTTC	CASSLEPDYNEQFF
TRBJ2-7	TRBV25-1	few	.	TGTGCCAGCAGTGATATCTACGAGCAGTACTTC	CASSDIYEQYF
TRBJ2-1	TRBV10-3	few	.	TGTGCCATCAGTGAGAGTCAGGGCACTGGGCAGTTCTTC	CAISESQGTGQFF
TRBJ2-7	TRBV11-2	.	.	TGTGCCAGCAGCTTAGTCTCGCAGGACTCCTACGAGCAGTACTTC	CASSLVSQDSYEQYF
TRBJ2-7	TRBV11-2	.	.	TGTGCCAGCAGCTTAGGCGGAGGGGTCTACGAGCAGTACTTC	CASSLGGGVYEQYF
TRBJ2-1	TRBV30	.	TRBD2	TGTGCCTGGAGCAGACTAGCGAGGGGCAATGAGCAGTTCTTC	CAWSRLARGNEQFF
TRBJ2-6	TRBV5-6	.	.	TGTGCCAGCAGCTTGGAGACCTCTGGGGCCAACGTCCTGACTTTC	CASSLETSGANVLTF
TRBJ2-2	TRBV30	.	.	TGTGCCTGGAGTCGGGTTTTGAACACCGGGGAGCTGTTTTTT	CAWSRVLNTGELFF
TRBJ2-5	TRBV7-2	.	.	TGTGCCAGCAGGAGGGGGGCTGGGGAGACCCAGTACTTC	CASRRGAGETQYF
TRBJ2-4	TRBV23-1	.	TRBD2	TGCGCCAGCAGTAAGCTAGCGGGGCTAGCCAAAAACATTCAGTACTTC	CASSKLAGLAKNIQYF
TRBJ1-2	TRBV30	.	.	TGTGCCTGCCCCAACTCTGGGTATGGCTACACCTTC	CACPNSGYGYTF
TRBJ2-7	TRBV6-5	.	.	TGTGCCAGCAGCCGGGATAACGAGCAGTACTTC	CASSRDNEQYF
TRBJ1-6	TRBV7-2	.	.	TGTGCCAGCAGCTTATTGACAGCCTATAATTCACCCCTCCACTTT	CASSLLTAYNSPLHF
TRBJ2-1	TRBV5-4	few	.	TGTGCCAGCAGCGGGGCGGGTGCTACCTACAATGAGCAGTTCTTC	CASSGAGATYNEQFF
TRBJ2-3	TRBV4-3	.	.	TGCGCCAGCAGCCGTCGCCTTGGGGACACAGATACGCAGTATTTT	CASSRRLGDTDTQYF
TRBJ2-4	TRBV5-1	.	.	TGCGCCAGCAGCTTGGAGATAGCCAAAAACATTCAGTACTTC	CASSLEIAKNIQYF
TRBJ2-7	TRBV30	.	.	TGTGCCTGGAGTCTACCCGGAGGGGACAGCAGGTACTTC	CAWSLPGGDSRYF
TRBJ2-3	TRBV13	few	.	TGTGCCAGCAGCTTCGGTCAGAACGCAGATACGCAGTATTTT	CASSFGQNADTQYF
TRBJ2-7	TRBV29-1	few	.	TGCAGCGTGGCGACAGGTGGTTACGAGCAGTACTTC	CSVATGGYEQYF
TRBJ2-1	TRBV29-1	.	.	TGCAGCGTTGAGCGACAGATCTTCTCCCTCTACAATGAGCAGTTCTTC	CSVERQIFSLYNEQFF
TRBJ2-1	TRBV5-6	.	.	TGTGCCAGCAGCTTGGTCCTCGGTGAGCAGTTCTTC	CASSLVLGEQFF
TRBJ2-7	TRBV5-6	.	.	TGTGCCAGCAGCTTGTCCAGATTATACGAGCAGTACTTC	CASSLSRLYEQYF
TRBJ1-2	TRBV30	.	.	TGTGCCTGGAGCCGACAGGCTAACTATGGCTACACCTTC	CAWSRQANYGYTF
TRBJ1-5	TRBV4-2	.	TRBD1	TGTGCCAGCAGTCTGGACAGGAATAGCAATCAGCCCCAGCATTTT	CASSLDRNSNQPQHF
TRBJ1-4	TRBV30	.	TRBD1	TGTGCCTGGAGTAAAGGGGGCAGGGGTGAAAAACTGTTTTTT	CAWSKGGRGEKLFF
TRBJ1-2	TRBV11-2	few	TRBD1	TGTGCCAGCAGCCAGGACAGGGGCGGTGGCTACACCTTC	CASSQDRGGGYTF
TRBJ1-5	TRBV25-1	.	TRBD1	TGTGCCAGCAGCCCATCGGACAGGGTTGATAATCAGCCCCAGCATTTT	CASSPSDRVDNQPQHF
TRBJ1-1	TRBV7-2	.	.	TGTGCCAGCAGCTTGGACAAGACCCTTGAAGCTTTCTTT	CASSLDKTLEAFF
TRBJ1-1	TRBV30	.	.	TGTGCCTGGAGAGCAAACCTTGTAGCTGAAGCTTTCTTT	CAWRANLVAEAFF